This TCR beta chain derives from a study of blood T cell repertoires in COVID-19. This clone was counted only a few times. Profiled with immunoSEQ multiplex PCR; TCRdb holds only in-frame clones, not every one. The data show approximately 300,000 clones, with approximately 92% seen just once and approximately 18% held by the top ten. The study drew participants aged about 18 to 90 years from approximately 23 US areas. The V gene's germline CDR1 is SGHTS and CDR2 YDEGEE. CDR3 length equals 16 residues. V shed 3 bases and J 1 base; nucleotides not matched to a gene: 6. Input material: PBMCs or T cells enriched from blood (not recorded which). The clonotype comes from a woman aged 25 to 45 who had recovered from COVID-19. J is TRBJ1-5 and V is TRBV5-8, with TRBD1 matching 8 bases. The CDR3 DNA is TGTGCCAGCAGCTCGTGGACAGGGATCAGCAATCAGCCCCAGCATTTT. It codes for CASSSWTGISNQPQHF.